The rows below give T cell receptor beta chains drawn from one sample of a study of identical twins. MiXCR was run by TCRdb on the 5' RACE reads, yielding one entry per CDR3 protein. Of about 340,000 distinct CDR3 sequences in the sample, approximately 9.1% are singletons; the top ten hold about 8.1%. The sequencing input was naive T cells sorted from blood. The receptor set was obtained from a woman in her forties or fifties in good health. Both conserved end residues are part of each CDR3. D genes are given only for firm matches. The listing skips clone size in some rows; elsewhere it reads once, few, many or a size class.

clone_size	v_call	d_call	j_call	cdr3_aa	cdr3_nt
many	TRBV3-1	-	TRBJ1-6	CASSQGDRRSSYNSPLHF	TGTGCCAGCAGCCAAGGGGACCGTCGGAGCTCCTATAATTCACCCCTCCACTTT
few	TRBV5-6	-	TRBJ2-7	CASSWIDRIYEQYF	TGTGCCAGCAGCTGGATCGACAGGATCTACGAGCAGTACTTC
-	TRBV20-1	-	TRBJ2-1	CSARVGVTGYNEQFF	TGCAGTGCTAGAGTTGGGGTGACGGGGTACAATGAGCAGTTCTTC
few	TRBV20-1	-	TRBJ2-1	CSASLRGENHFF	TGCAGTGCTAGTTTAAGAGGGGAGAATCATTTCTTC
-	TRBV2	-	TRBJ2-1	CASFPGYNEQFF	TGTGCCAGCTTCCCTGGATACAATGAGCAGTTCTTC
-	TRBV12-3/TRBV12-4	TRBD2	TRBJ2-7	CASSLLAVSYEQYF	TGTGCCAGCAGCCTCCTAGCGGTCTCCTACGAGCAGTACTTC
-	TRBV19	-	TRBJ2-4	CASKPRAGRNIQYF	TGTGCCAGTAAGCCGAGGGCGGGTCGAAACATTCAGTACTTC
few	TRBV3-1	TRBD2	TRBJ2-5	CASRHGTSDGTQYF	TGTGCCAGCAGACACGGGACTAGCGATGGGACCCAGTACTTC
-	TRBV7-6	-	TRBJ2-1	CASSLVELTGYNEQFF	TGTGCCAGCAGCTTAGTGGAACTAACGGGGTACAATGAGCAGTTCTTC
-	TRBV7-6	TRBD1	TRBJ2-1	CASSGDSVAYNEQFF	TGTGCCAGCAGCGGGGACAGCGTAGCCTACAATGAGCAGTTCTTC
many	TRBV5-6	TRBD2	TRBJ2-3	CASSLAEGLAPDTQYF	TGTGCCAGCAGCTTGGCCGAGGGACTAGCTCCAGATACGCAGTATTTT
-	TRBV11-3	-	TRBJ2-2	CASSRLQVGWIAGELFF	TGTGCCAGCAGCCGACTTCAAGTAGGCTGGATCGCCGGGGAGCTGTTTTTT
few	TRBV27	TRBD2	TRBJ2-1	CASHNTSGRGNEQFF	TGTGCCAGCCATAATACTAGCGGGAGGGGAAATGAGCAGTTCTTC
many	TRBV12-3/TRBV12-4	-	TRBJ2-3	CASSFSSLGTDTQYF	TGTGCCAGCAGTTTCAGCTCGTTAGGCACAGATACGCAGTATTTT
-	TRBV29-1	-	TRBJ1-1	CSERTTWNTEAFF	TGCAGCGAGCGGACCACTTGGAACACTGAAGCTTTCTTT
many	TRBV12-3/TRBV12-4	-	TRBJ1-3	CASSKQAISGNTIYF	TGTGCCAGCAGCAAACAGGCCATTTCTGGAAACACCATATATTTT
few	TRBV6-5	-	TRBJ1-5	CASSTLAQSNQPQHF	TGTGCCAGCAGTACCCTGGCACAAAGCAATCAGCCCCAGCATTTT
few	TRBV5-1	TRBD2	TRBJ2-7	CASGHGLVAEQYF	TGCGCCAGCGGGCATGGACTAGTTGCCGAGCAGTACTTC
-	TRBV4-2	-	TRBJ1-2	CASSQDRTLLHGYTF	TGTGCCAGCAGCCAAGATCGTACACTTCTCCATGGCTACACCTTC
few	TRBV27	TRBD2	TRBJ2-5	CASSPSTSGSFGTQYF	TGTGCCAGCAGTCCGAGTACTAGCGGGAGTTTCGGGACCCAGTACTTC
many	TRBV6-6	-	TRBJ2-3	CASSYSFAEGADTQYF	TGTGCCAGCAGTTACTCGTTCGCGGAGGGGGCAGATACGCAGTATTTT
many	TRBV5-1	TRBD2	TRBJ2-1	CASSLVSGDLNEQFF	TGCGCCAGCAGCTTGGTTAGCGGGGACTTGAATGAGCAGTTCTTC
-	TRBV20-1	-	TRBJ2-2	CSARAPTPGELFF	TGCAGTGCTCGGGCACCCACACCCGGGGAGCTGTTTTTT
-	TRBV5-1	-	TRBJ2-3	CASRPNTDTQYF	TGCGCCAGCAGACCAAACACAGATACGCAGTATTTT
few	TRBV7-6	TRBD2	TRBJ2-3	CASSYRAEDRLAGPDTQYF	TGTGCCAGCAGCTACCGAGCCGAGGATAGGCTAGCGGGACCAGATACGCAGTATTTT
-	TRBV5-6	-	TRBJ2-2	CASSLIQVTGELFF	TGTGCCAGCAGCCTAATACAGGTCACCGGGGAGCTGTTTTTT
many	TRBV28	TRBD2	TRBJ2-1	CASSSRASGTNEQFF	TGTGCCAGCAGTTCCAGGGCTAGCGGGACCAATGAGCAGTTCTTC
many	TRBV4-1	-	TRBJ2-4	CASSQDEPYF	TGCGCCAGCAGCCAAGATGAGCCCTACTTC
few	TRBV12-3/TRBV12-4	-	TRBJ2-6	CASSLYGGSGANVLTF	TGTGCCAGCAGCCTCTACGGAGGCTCTGGGGCCAACGTCCTGACTTTC
many	TRBV29-1	TRBD2	TRBJ2-7	CSVLAGVSYEQYF	TGCAGCGTGCTAGCGGGAGTATCCTACGAGCAGTACTTC
-	TRBV4-1	TRBD1	TRBJ2-7	CASSQYRGPGEQYF	TGCGCCAGCAGCCAGTACAGGGGGCCCGGCGAGCAGTACTTC
many	TRBV5-1	-	TRBJ2-3	CASSSSQGRTDTQYF	TGCGCCAGCAGCTCCTCTCAAGGACGCACAGATACGCAGTATTTT
many	TRBV10-3	-	TRBJ2-5	CAISESVVGLGTQYF	TGTGCCATCAGTGAGTCGGTTGTAGGATTAGGGACCCAGTACTTC
many	TRBV20-1	TRBD2	TRBJ2-1	CSARDPASGRQNEQFF	TGCAGTGCTAGAGATCCGGCTAGCGGGAGACAGAATGAGCAGTTCTTC
-	TRBV15	TRBD2	TRBJ2-1	CATSRDLAGDEQFF	TGTGCCACCAGCAGGGATCTAGCGGGAGATGAGCAGTTCTTC
few	TRBV6-6	TRBD2	TRBJ2-2	CASSYRLAGNTGELFF	TGTGCCAGCAGTTATCGACTAGCGGGGAACACCGGGGAGCTGTTTTTT
few	TRBV20-1	TRBD2	TRBJ2-5	CSPISREGEETQYF	TGCAGTCCCATCTCCCGGGAGGGCGAAGAGACCCAGTACTTC
-	TRBV29-1	TRBD2	TRBJ2-6	CSVVGGAGANVLTF	TGCAGCGTTGTTGGGGGGGCTGGGGCCAACGTCCTGACTTTC
many	TRBV12-3/TRBV12-4	-	TRBJ2-3	CASSLAMASSTDTQYF	TGTGCCAGCAGTTTAGCGATGGCAAGTAGCACAGATACGCAGTATTTT
-	TRBV5-1	TRBD2	TRBJ2-1	CASSLRIAGGPNEQFF	TGCGCCAGCAGCCTCCGTATAGCGGGAGGGCCAAATGAGCAGTTCTTC
-	TRBV7-2	-	TRBJ2-3	CASSLHAIPSDTQYF	TGTGCCAGCAGCTTACACGCCATCCCCTCAGATACGCAGTATTTT
many	TRBV5-1	-	TRBJ2-5	CASSLMQETQYF	TGCGCCAGCAGCTTGATGCAAGAGACCCAGTACTTC
-	TRBV27	-	TRBJ2-3	CASSPSLVRGQHADTQYF	TGTGCCAGCAGTCCATCCCTCGTCAGAGGACAACATGCAGATACGCAGTATTTT
few	TRBV15	-	TRBJ2-1	CATSRGESYNEQFF	TGTGCCACCAGCCGAGGGGAATCCTACAATGAGCAGTTCTTC
-	TRBV12-3/TRBV12-4	TRBD1	TRBJ2-7	CASTKTRDRGNYEQYF	TGTGCCAGCACCAAAACCCGGGACAGGGGTAATTACGAGCAGTACTTC
-	TRBV14	-	TRBJ1-1	CASSQVRGLRAFF	TGTGCCAGCAGCCAAGTAAGGGGCTTGAGGGCTTTCTTT